This is a list of T cell receptor beta chains from one sample in a study of early T cells in non-severe SARS-CoV-2 infection. TCRdb itself ran the 5' RACE reads through MiXCR, one entry per CDR3 protein. The data hold tens of thousands of distinct CDR3 sequences, with approximately 6.5% observed a single time. Sequences were derived from whole blood, sampled at baseline. The receptors shown here come from an adult who was a healthcare worker with PCR-confirmed SARS-CoV-2 infection or an uninfected control (not recorded which). Each CDR3 is given with its conserved first and last residue. A D gene is named only where the DNA matches it firmly. Clone sizes are given selectively: once, few, many, or a class where the clone is expanded.

clone_size	d_call	v_call	j_call	cdr3_aa	cdr3_nt
many	TRBD1	TRBV20-1	TRBJ2-1	CSARETGGYNEQFF	TGCAGTGCTAGAGAGACAGGGGGCTACAATGAGCAGTTCTTC
few	TRBD2	TRBV12-3/TRBV12-4	TRBJ2-7	CASSKGLAGPYEQYF	TGTGCCAGCAGCAAGGGACTAGCGGGTCCCTACGAGCAGTACTTC
NA	NA	TRBV11-2	TRBJ2-1	CASSLLSQRPNEQFF	TGTGCCAGCAGCTTACTCTCCCAGAGACCAAATGAGCAGTTCTTC
many	TRBD2	TRBV28	TRBJ2-5	CASSTGVAGLKLQETQYF	TGTGCCAGCTCCACCGGGGTAGCGGGCCTTAAACTCCAAGAGACCCAGTACTTC
NA	NA	TRBV29-1	TRBJ2-1	CSVEGRGAYNEQFF	TGCAGCGTTGAAGGCAGGGGCGCCTACAATGAGCAGTTCTTC
many	TRBD2	TRBV7-9	TRBJ2-5	CASSAGGLAGQETQYF	TGTGCCAGCAGCGCCGGGGGTCTAGCGGGGCAAGAGACCCAGTACTTC
NA	NA	TRBV19	TRBJ2-7	CASSDLGGRYEQYF	TGTGCCAGTAGTGACCTAGGGGGACGCTACGAGCAGTACTTC
NA	NA	TRBV14	TRBJ1-1	CASSREGAEAFF	TGTGCCAGCAGCCGAGAGGGTGCTGAAGCTTTCTTT
NA	NA	TRBV19	TRBJ2-4	CASSAGLDGIQYF	TGTGCCAGTAGTGCAGGTTTAGATGGCATTCAGTACTTC
few	NA	TRBV19	TRBJ1-5	CASSIGTDNQPQHF	TGTGCCAGTAGTATAGGTACAGACAATCAGCCCCAGCATTTT
few	NA	TRBV7-9	TRBJ2-1	CASSLAFANEQFF	TGTGCCAGCAGCTTAGCGTTCGCCAATGAGCAGTTCTTC
many	NA	TRBV2	TRBJ2-3	CASGLVASTDTQYF	TGTGCCAGCGGGCTCGTCGCGAGCACAGATACGCAGTATTTT
few	NA	TRBV5-1	TRBJ2-3	CASSGPRQYF	TGCGCCAGCAGCGGGCCCAGGCAGTATTTT
many	NA	TRBV11-2	TRBJ2-3	CASSLVHTTDTQYF	TGTGCCAGCAGCTTAGTTCACACCACAGATACGCAGTATTTT
NA	NA	TRBV15	TRBJ2-7	CATSREGAGTGYEQYF	TGTGCCACCAGCAGAGAAGGGGCCGGGACCGGGTACGAGCAGTACTTC
NA	NA	TRBV3-1	TRBJ1-6	CASSPTGRYSPLHF	TGTGCCAGCAGCCCCACAGGGCGGTATTCACCCCTCCACTTT
many	NA	TRBV12-5	TRBJ2-1	CASAQSRDSRNEQFF	TGTGCTAGTGCCCAATCCCGGGACTCCCGCAATGAGCAGTTCTTC
NA	TRBD1	TRBV28	TRBJ2-1	CASSRTGDGEQFF	TGTGCCAGCAGTCGGACAGGGGATGGTGAGCAGTTCTTC
many	NA	TRBV11-1	TRBJ2-1	CASSLVGGPGEQFF	TGTGCCAGCAGCTTAGTGGGGGGGCCAGGTGAGCAGTTCTTC
few	NA	TRBV5-1	TRBJ1-5	CASSLDGVSNQPQHF	TGCGCCAGCAGCTTGGATGGGGTTAGCAATCAGCCCCAGCATTTT
NA	NA	TRBV24-1	TRBJ2-5	CATSDPTGMETQYF	TGTGCCACCAGTGATCCCACAGGGATGGAGACCCAGTACTTC
many	NA	TRBV7-2	TRBJ1-4	CASSLAPNEKLFF	TGTGCCAGCAGCTTAGCCCCTAATGAAAAACTGTTTTTT
many	NA	TRBV5-4	TRBJ1-6	CASSPLSGNSPLHF	TGTGCCAGCAGCCCATTGTCCGGCAATTCACCCCTCCACTTT
NA	NA	TRBV9	TRBJ1-1	CASSVTVGTEAFF	TGTGCCAGCAGCGTCACCGTCGGCACTGAAGCTTTCTTT
NA	NA	TRBV4-3	TRBJ1-1	CASSQEMGMNTEAFF	TGCGCCAGCAGCCAAGAGATGGGGATGAACACTGAAGCTTTCTTT
NA	NA	TRBV6-1	TRBJ2-2	CASSDSSGEIGELFF	TGTGCCAGCAGTGACTCGTCGGGAGAGATCGGGGAGCTGTTTTTT
many	TRBD1	TRBV19	TRBJ1-5	CASTRRGQDLNQPQHF	TGTGCCAGTACTCGGAGGGGGCAGGACCTCAATCAGCCCCAGCATTTT
few	NA	TRBV3-1	TRBJ2-7	CASSQGPTRAEQYF	TGTGCCAGCAGCCAAGGACCTACTAGAGCCGAGCAGTACTTC
many	NA	TRBV18	TRBJ1-2	CASSAGQNYGYTF	TGTGCCAGCTCTGCCGGACAGAACTATGGCTACACCTTC
many	NA	TRBV7-6	TRBJ1-1	CASSLVADFTEAFF	TGTGCCAGCAGCTTAGTTGCCGACTTTACTGAAGCTTTCTTT
NA	TRBD1	TRBV6-5	TRBJ2-5	CASSFGQVEETQYF	TGTGCCAGCAGTTTCGGACAGGTAGAAGAGACCCAGTACTTC
NA	NA	TRBV20-1	TRBJ2-7	CSARDPGRDYEQYF	TGCAGTGCTAGAGACCCAGGCAGAGATTACGAGCAGTACTTC
many	NA	TRBV19	TRBJ2-7	CASSIRDNYEQYF	TGTGCCAGTAGTATCCGAGACAATTACGAGCAGTACTTC
NA	TRBD1	TRBV2	TRBJ1-1	CARNRGQVNTEAFF	TGTGCCAGGAACAGGGGGCAGGTGAACACTGAAGCTTTCTTT
NA	TRBD2	TRBV30	TRBJ2-1	CAWSVRAILAGAPNEQFF	TGTGCCTGGAGTGTAAGGGCAATACTAGCGGGAGCACCCAATGAGCAGTTCTTC
many	TRBD1	TRBV11-2	TRBJ2-7	CASRDTTGDPIF	TGTGCCAGCAGAGACACGACAGGGGACCCCATCTTC
NA	NA	TRBV2	TRBJ1-1	CASSEAGVAAFF	TGTGCCAGCAGTGAAGCTGGGGTAGCCGCTTTCTTT
many	NA	TRBV9	TRBJ2-2	CASSVVLAPFSSANTGELFF	TGTGCCAGCAGCGTAGTGCTAGCCCCCTTTTCTTCTGCGAACACCGGGGAGCTGTTTTTT
NA	NA	TRBV6-2/TRBV6-3	TRBJ2-5	CASSSAGSRQTQYF	TGTGCCAGCAGTTCTGCCGGCAGTAGGCAGACCCAGTACTTC
few	TRBD1	TRBV20-1	TRBJ1-2	CSAAGGTNYGYTF	TGCAGTGCCGCAGGGGGGACTAACTATGGCTACACCTTC